The TCR beta chain under discussion was sequenced for a study of identical twins. General study points: Invariant MAIT and iNKT cells could partly confound zero-insertion analyses. Sharing of beta out-of-frame sequences by twins showed a weaker excess.

Healthy Caucasians made up all donors. TCRdb passed the 5' RACE reads through MiXCR, listing each CDR3 protein once. The sample contains around 1.7 million distinct CDR3 sequences, around 29% of which appear only once. Concerning this clonotype: Its cognate antigen is unknown.

The source of this sequence is a newborn girl in good health. Sequenced sample: cord blood.

The CDR3 DNA is TGCAGTGCTAGAGGAGCGCGAGAGGACAGGAAAAACATTCAGTACTTC. Its translation: CSARGAREDRKNIQYF. This chain links TRBV20-1 with TRBJ2-4, with 7 nucleotides matching TRBD1. The junction had 10 bases not matched to a gene; V was cut back by 1 base and J by 4 bases. Germline V gene lookup returns CDR1 DFQATT and CDR2 SNEGSKA (reference sequence). The CDR3 totals 16 residues.